The sequence of this TCR beta chain was determined in a study of blood T cell repertoires in COVID-19. The wider study: The analysed material was cDNA or gDNA that came from T cells, B-cell-depleted T cells, or PBMCs.

The CDR3 is 13 residues long. V shed 2 bases and J shed 7 bases, with 9 bases lying between them. Methods used by the authors: Quantification of nucleated cells was approximated via reference gene primer amplification. Produced via immunoSEQ multiplex PCR; TCRdb's table is partial and in-frame only. The V and J calls and clone size are taken from that table; D and trimming were inferred from the DNA. Among some 200,000 clones listed, more than 70% were seen once. This sequence was found in a man aged 35-49 years with active or convalescent COVID-19. The sequencing sample was made of peripheral blood. The chain carries TRBV12-3 or TRBV12-4 and TRBJ2-4; tentatively, D is TRBD2 (6 bases). CDR3 in DNA: TGTGCCAGCAGTTTATCCGGAGGGAACATTCAGTACTTC. It encodes CASSLSGGNIQYF.